The T cell receptor (beta chain) under discussion was sequenced for a study of blood T cell repertoires in COVID-19. Study background: Acute and convalescent COVID-19 specimens originated in the United States, Italy and Spain. PBMCs, B-cell-depleted T cells, or T cells were the source of the cDNA or gDNA that made up the material.

In the original workflow: Researchers report that nucleated cell counts were estimated from reference gene primer amplification. Assay used: immunoSEQ multiplex PCR; TCRdb lists only in-frame clones, some missing. The DNA gave D and trimming, while V, J and clone size come from that table. The sample holds roughly 86,000 clones; approximately 86% are singletons and the top ten take less than 5%. Trimming cost V 6 bases and J 7 bases, with 18 bases left between them. CDR1 is SEHNR and CDR2 is FQNEAQ in the germline V gene (reference sequence). The CDR3 is 15 residues long. The chain links TRBV7-9 to TRBJ1-4; TRBD1 is a possible D gene (6 bases). The clonotype was recovered from a man aged 45-65 years with active or convalescent COVID-19. Sequenced sample: peripheral blood. The CDR3: CASSLVQGGSEKLFF. Here the CDR3 DNA reads TGTGCCAGCAGTTTGGTACAGGGTGGCAGTGAAAAACTGTTTTTT.